This T cell receptor beta chain was captured by sequencing in a study of neurological immune-mediated disorders. Study results and caveats: HTLV-1-associated myelopathy had the most TCR clonal expansion, whereas multiple sclerosis had the least (lower than in healthy controls).

The CDR3 spans 15 residues. J gave up 4 bases and V 6 bases, and 3 bases lay outside the gene matches. Concerning this clonotype: Its antigen is still unknown.

The cDNA came from 5'RACE with 10-nucleotide random UMIs. Sequencing runs each yielded over 170 million TCR-beta sequences from 15-18 subjects. TCRdb ran MiXCR on the 5' RACE reads and lists one entry per CDR3 protein. The sample lists tens of thousands of distinct CDR3 sequences; approximately 17% were seen once. The unsorted libraries were prepared from 2 million PBMCs (stored at -80 C). The TCR originated in a woman in her 40s in good health. The sample consisted of PBMCs. The chain recombines TRBV12-3 or TRBV12-4 with TRBJ2-3, with TRBD2 matching over 14 bases. The CDR3 DNA reads TGTGCCAGCAGGACTAGCGGGAGGGCCCCAGATACGCAGTATTTT. It encodes CASRTSGRAPDTQYF.